This T cell receptor beta chain was recorded in a study of response to subunit inactivated influenza vaccine. Broader study findings: It was suggested by the authors that few new T cells are recruited by each seasonal influenza vaccination.

The germline CDR1 and CDR2 sequences are DFQATT and SNEGSKA (reference sequence). Trimming removed 6 bases from V and 2 bases from J, with 14 bases in between. CDR3 size: 14 residues. The table lists this clonotype with many counts. Its antigen is unknown. TCRdb reprocessed the RT-PCR reads via MiXCR and lists one record per CDR3 protein. The table has 500,000 to 750,000 distinct CDR3 sequences, less than 15% seen once. Here the sequenced sample was PBMCs from blood, taken approximately 12 days after vaccination. The receptor was isolated from a man in his fifties who received an inactivated influenza vaccine. The rearrangement joins TRBV20-1 to TRBJ2-1, with unresolved D. In DNA form, the CDR3 reads TGCAGTGCAACGACCAGCGTAACCTACAATGAGCAGTTCTTC. This translates into CSATTSVTYNEQFF.